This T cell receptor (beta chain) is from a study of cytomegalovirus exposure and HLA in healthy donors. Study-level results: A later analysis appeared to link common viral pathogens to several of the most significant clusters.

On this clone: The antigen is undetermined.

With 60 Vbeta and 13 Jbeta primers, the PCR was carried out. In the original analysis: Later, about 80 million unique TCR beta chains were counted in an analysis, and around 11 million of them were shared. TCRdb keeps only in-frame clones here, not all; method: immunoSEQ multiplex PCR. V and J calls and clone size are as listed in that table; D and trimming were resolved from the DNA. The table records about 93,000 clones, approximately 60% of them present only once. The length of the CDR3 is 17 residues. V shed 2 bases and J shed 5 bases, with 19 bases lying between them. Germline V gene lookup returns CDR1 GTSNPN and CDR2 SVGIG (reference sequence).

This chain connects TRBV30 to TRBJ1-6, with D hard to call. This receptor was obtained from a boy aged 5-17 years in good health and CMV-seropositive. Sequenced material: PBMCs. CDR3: CAWSPRPPLTNNSPLHF. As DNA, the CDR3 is TGTGCCTGGAGTCCTAGACCCCCCCTAACCAATAATTCACCCCTCCACTTT.